The 14 T cell receptor beta chains below were found in one sample sequenced in a study of blood T cell repertoires in COVID-19. Assay: immunoSEQ multiplex PCR; the TCRdb copy retains only in-frame clones and omits some. The table shows 55,000 to 75,000 clones, with roughly 75% occurring only once. The sample consisted of peripheral blood. These receptors originate from a human donor in a cohort sampled during active COVID-19.

The chain uses TRBV5-1 and TRBJ1-2; 7 bases match TRBD1. After removal of 4 bases from V and 4 bases from J, the junction contained 4 bases not matched to a gene. CDR1 and CDR2 (germline): SGHRS, YFSETQ. CDR3 size: 13 residues. The CDR3, as DNA: TGCGCCAGCAGCGTGGGACAGCGCTATGGCTACACCTTC. Translated: CASSVGQRYGYTF.

V gene TRBV30 combines with J gene TRBJ1-1; no clear D. With 5 bases removed from V and 3 bases from J, the gap between germline ends came to 16 bases. The CDR3 runs to 14 residues. CDR1 GTSNPN and CDR2 SVGIG come from the germline V gene (reference sequence). This chain's CDR3 is CAWGPANGDTEAFF. The CDR3 region has the DNA TGTGCCTGGGGTCCGGCCAACGGAGACACTGAAGCTTTCTTT.

This sequence joins TRBV6-2 or TRBV6-3 and TRBJ2-1; weak D call: TRBD2 (6 bases). V lost 5 bases and J 7 bases, leaving 12 bases between the germline ends. Germline values: CDR1 MNHEY, CDR2 SVGEGT. The CDR3 runs to 13 residues. CDR3 protein: CASSGTYLNEQFF. CDR3 nucleotide sequence: TGTGCCAGCAGTGGGACTTATTTGAATGAGCAGTTCTTC.

This sequence joins TRBV28 and TRBJ1-3, with 10 bases identical to TRBD1. The CDR3 length is 16 residues. Germline V gives CDR1 MDHEN, CDR2 SYDVKM. V lost 6 bases and J lost 4; bases outside the gene matches: 9. CDR3 in amino acids: CASRTTGTGDGNTIYF. The CDR3 region has the DNA TGTGCCAGCAGAACAACCGGGACAGGGGACGGAAACACCATATATTTT.

This chain links TRBV5-1 with TRBJ2-3; TRBD2 matches 9 bases. V was clipped by 4 bases and J by 5 bases; unmatched bases: 5. This CDR3 is 14 amino acids long. Germline assignment: CDR1 SGHRS and CDR2 YFSETQ. In DNA, the CDR3 is TGCGCCAGCAGCCCCTGGACTAGCGTAGATACGCAGTATTTT. Translation: CASSPWTSVDTQYF.

The V call is TRBV28, the J call TRBJ2-1; TRBD2 is a possible D gene (6 bases). Trimming pared 5 bases from V and 8 bases from J, leaving 13 bases between. Per the germline V gene, CDR1 is MDHEN and CDR2 is SYDVKM. The CDR3 sequence is 13 residues long. The CDR3 protein is CASSRTGGDEQFF. CDR3 nucleotides: TGTGCCAGCAGTAGAACCGGGGGTGATGAGCAGTTCTTC.

The table lists this clone with a count of one. The gene calls are TRBV18 and TRBJ2-1; 10 bases align to TRBD2. Germline CDR1 and CDR2: KGHSH and LQKENI. This CDR3 region has 18 residues. Trimming cost V 4 bases and J 7 bases; bases outside gene matches: 16. The CDR3 spells CASSRTSGIQQTVNEQFF. The CDR3 coding sequence is TGTGCCAGCTCACGTACTAGCGGGATCCAGCAGACAGTGAATGAGCAGTTCTTC.

The chain recombines TRBV5-8 with TRBJ2-1; no reliable D call. The germline gives CDR1 SGHTS, CDR2 YDEGEE. This CDR3 has 13 amino acids. Trimming removed 0 bases at V and 6 bases at J, with 7 bases between. The CDR3 spells CASSLELFNEQFF. CDR3 nucleotide sequence: TGTGCCAGCAGCTTGGAGCTCTTCAATGAGCAGTTCTTC.

This clone was observed a few times. The chain is built from TRBV5-1 and TRBJ1-2; TRBD1 matches 8 bases. Germline lookup yields CDR1 SGHRS and CDR2 YFSETQ. V lost 4 bases, J lost 4 bases, and 12 bases stayed unmatched. The CDR3 covers 16 residues. Written as DNA, the CDR3 is TGCGCCAGCAGCACGGGACAGGCAAAGCCTCTCTATGGCTACACCTTC. This gives the protein CASSTGQAKPLYGYTF.

The chain is built from TRBV18 and TRBJ1-1, with TRBD1 as a possible D gene (6 bases). From germline, CDR1 is KGHSH and CDR2 LQKENI. The CDR3 consists of 16 residues. The V gene lost 6 bases and the J gene lost 1 base, with 18 bases spanning the gap. The CDR3 nucleotides read TGTGCCAGCTCCCCCCGGTTGGCAGGGGCGAACACTGAAGCTTTCTTT. It is translated as CASSPRLAGANTEAFF.

The chain has TRBV5-1 and TRBJ1-1; D gene uncertain. The CDR3 is 13 amino acids. The germline CDR1 and CDR2 sequences are SGHRS and YFSETQ. V gave up 0 bases and J gave up 3 bases, with 6 bases separating them. CDR3 nucleotide sequence: TGCGCCAGCAGCTTGGTTCAGTACACTGAAGCTTTCTTT. Encoded protein: CASSLVQYTEAFF.

This chain uses TRBV28 with TRBJ2-3; 8 bases align to TRBD2. Germline CDR1 MDHEN, CDR2 SYDVKM. This CDR3 is built from 16 residues. With V trimmed by 4 bases and J by 2 bases, 8 bases remained unmatched. In DNA, the CDR3 is TGTGCCAGCAGTTCCCCCGGGGGGGCCGACACAGATACGCAGTATTTT. Translation: CASSSPGGADTDTQYF.

This chain joins TRBV3-1 (or the pseudogene TRBV3-2) and TRBJ2-5; D is perhaps TRBD1 (5 bases). The V gene lost 1 base and the J gene lost 3 bases, with 15 bases spanning the gap. CDR1 and CDR2 from the germline V gene are LGHDT and YNNKEL (reference sequence). The CDR3 spans 16 residues. The CDR3: CASSQVRLDRKETQYF. In DNA, the CDR3 is TGTGCCAGCAGCCAAGTCCGACTCGACAGAAAAGAGACCCAGTACTTC.

This clone was seen only once. The V call is TRBV18, the J call TRBJ1-3; weak D call: TRBD1 (5 bases). The germline V gene encodes CDR1 KGHSH and CDR2 LQKENI. Trimming stripped 3 bases from V and 3 bases from J, with 9 bases between. The CDR3 covers 14 residues. CDR3 in DNA: TGTGCCAGCTCACCTAGGGGTTTTGGAAACACCATATATTTT. Its protein product is CASSPRGFGNTIYF.